These 21 T cell receptor beta chains were sequenced from one sample in a study of radiation and T cells in renal cell carcinoma (dated by TCRdb to about 2020). Read against the paper, the sample's time point label means: baseline pretreatment blood. Sample treatment or condition, as interpreted from the label and publication: 15 Gy SBRT to primary tumor, nephrectomy 4 weeks later. Preparation of the library involved the immunoSEQ multiplex PCR assay. TCRdb took this table from immuneACCESS and kept in-frame rearrangements with V and J called. Such tables lack part of the clones; where checked against another copy, unresolved V genes explain under half of the gap, and the rest is unexplained. The sample contains about 150,000 clones, about 85% of them found a single time. The ten top clones hold roughly 4% of the sample. The material sequenced was blood, taken from a patient whose treatment included radiotherapy and nephrectomy. Source of these receptors: a woman between 70 and 85 years old with renal cell carcinoma.

The chain combines TRBV19 with TRBJ1-2, with D perhaps matching TRBD1 (5 bases). CDR3 length: 12 residues. Trimming shortened V by 7 bases and J by 6 bases, and 12 bases separated the two germline ends. Germline V gene sequence: CDR1 LNHDA, CDR2 SQIVND (reference sequence). The CDR3 loop is CASIGRGDGYTF. The CDR3 DNA is TGTGCCAGTATTGGCAGAGGGGATGGCTACACCTTC. Drawing the rest from reference TRBV19 and TRBJ1-2, the complete variable domain is DGGITQSPKYLFRKEGQNVTLSCEQNLNHDAMYWYRQDPGQGLRLIYYSQIVNDFQKGDIAEGYSVSREKKESFPLTVTSAQKNPTAFYLCASIGRGDGYTFGSGTRLTVV.

CDR3 sequence reads: CASSLFGGNNEKLFF. The CDR3 DNA reads as TGCGCCAGCAGCTTGTTTGGGGGGAATAATGAAAAACTGTTTTTT. This chain connects TRBV5-1 to TRBJ1-4; weak D call: TRBD1 (5 bases). V lost 1 base and J 4 bases, leaving 11 bases between the germline ends. The CDR3 is made up of 15 amino acids. Germline V lookup: CDR1 SGHRS, CDR2 YFSETQ.

The chain joins TRBV25-1 to TRBJ2-1; 8 bases agree with TRBD2. Germline CDR1 MGHDK, CDR2 SYGVNS. The CDR3 contains 15 residues. J gave up 4 bases and V 4 bases, and 6 bases lay outside the gene matches. This CDR3 reads CASSGIAGPYNEQFF. DNA of the CDR3: TGTGCCAGCAGTGGGATAGCGGGGCCTTACAATGAGCAGTTCTTC.

The CDR3 DNA sequence: TGTGCCAGCTCACCACCGGGAGGACGGGGAAATCAGCCCCAGCATTTT. Translation: CASSPPGGRGNQPQHF. This chain connects TRBV18 to TRBJ1-5; D is unresolved. The germline gives CDR1 KGHSH, CDR2 LQKENI. V shed 0 bases and J shed 4 bases, with 13 bases lying between them. This CDR3 region has 16 residues.

The chain links TRBV5-6 to TRBJ1-1; the match to TRBD1 covers 7 bases. Germline V CDR1 and CDR2: SGHDT, YYEEEE. There are 14 residues in the CDR3. J gave up 5 bases and V 1 base, and 5 bases lay outside the gene matches. CDR3 in amino acids: CASSLIRQGTEAFF. The CDR3, as DNA: TGTGCCAGCAGCTTGATACGACAGGGAACTGAAGCTTTCTTT.

This clone was found once. V usage is TRBV15 and J usage is TRBJ1-2, with D maybe TRBD1 (5 bases). The V end lost 0 bases, the J end lost 2 bases, and 25 bases lay between the germline ends. The CDR3 has 20 residues. Germline CDR1 reads LNHNV; CDR2 reads YYDKDF (reference sequence). The CDR3 DNA reads as TGTGCCACCAGCAGAGATTATTGGGGCAGGGCGACCCAACAAAACTATGGCTACACCTTC. Its protein product is CATSRDYWGRATQQNYGYTF.

As to this clone: Its ends do not fully match the called genes, so a read error is possible. The J gene is TRBJ2-1, the V gene TRBV7-7; 9 nucleotides line up with TRBD1. Per germline, CDR1 SSHAT and CDR2 FNYEAQ (reference sequence). The CDR3 has 13 residues. In DNA, the CDR3 is TGTGCTAGCAGCCCGGGACAGGGCAATGAGCAGTTCTTC. This encodes CASSPGQGNEQFF.

The chain links TRBV7-2 to TRBJ2-3; D gene ambiguous. V lost 1 base and J lost 6, with 11 bases in between. Looked up from germline, CDR1 is SGHTA and CDR2 is FQGNSA. The CDR3 is 14 residues long. In DNA, the CDR3 is TGTGCCAGCAGCTTAGTTCGGGCCGCGGATACGCAGTATTTT. Its translation is CASSLVRAADTQYF.

The rearrangement uses TRBV27 and TRBJ1-5; no clear D. V dropped 5 bases and J dropped 5 bases, with 16 bases sitting between them. This CDR3 region has 15 residues. The germline CDR1 and CDR2 sequences are MNHEY and SMNVEV (reference sequence). The CDR3 nucleotides read TGTGCCAGCAGTCTAGGCGGGTTTCAGCATCAGCCCCAGCATTTT. Residues: CASSLGGFQHQPQHF.

The chain employs TRBV7-2 and TRBJ2-1; 7 bases agree with TRBD2. CDR1 is SGHTA and CDR2 is FQGNSA in the germline V gene. V shed 6 bases and J 8 bases; nucleotides not matched to a gene: 19. The CDR3 is 17 amino acids. The CDR3 DNA reads as TGTGCCAGCAGTTTAAAAGGGGCTTCGGGGGGAGGCGATGAGCAGTTCTTC. Translation gives CASSLKGASGGGDEQFF.

This chain uses TRBV11-2 with TRBJ1-3, with 10 nucleotides matching TRBD1. V trimming: 4 bases; J trimming: 1 base; junction bases outside the gene matches: 10. The CDR3 runs to 18 residues. Germline V gene lookup returns CDR1 SGHAT and CDR2 FQNNGV. DNA for the CDR3: TGTGCCAGCAGCTCAGGGACAGGGGTTTGGCGTTCTGGAAACACCATATATTTT. Protein sequence: CASSSGTGVWRSGNTIYF.

This clone was seen more than once but under ten times. The chain combines TRBV30 with TRBJ1-1; 7 bases line up with TRBD1. This CDR3 has 14 amino acids. V dropped 3 bases and J dropped 4; count of bases not matched to a gene: 8. Germline CDR1 reads GTSNPN; CDR2 reads SVGIG (reference sequence). Here the CDR3 reads CAWRGRQGGTEAFF. In DNA, the CDR3 is TGTGCCTGGAGGGGGAGACAGGGAGGCACTGAAGCTTTCTTT.

The CDR3 loop reads CASRQGALETQYF. The CDR3 nucleotides are TGTGCCAGCAGGCAGGGGGCTTTGGAGACCCAGTACTTC. This chain joins TRBV27 and TRBJ2-5; TRBD1 aligns across 8 bases. The germline V gene encodes CDR1 MNHEY and CDR2 SMNVEV (reference sequence). V dropped 6 bases and J dropped 5; count of bases not matched to a gene: 5. CDR3 length equals 13 residues.

V is TRBV5-4 and J is TRBJ2-3, with D maybe TRBD1 (5 bases). CDR3 size: 14 residues. V gave up 4 bases and J gave up 5 bases, with 14 bases separating them. Germline V CDR1 and CDR2: SGHNT, YYREEE (reference sequence). The CDR3, as DNA: TGTGCCAGCAGCCGCGAAGCTAGGGGAGATACGCAGTATTTT. Its translation is CASSREARGDTQYF.

V and J are TRBV6-5 and TRBJ2-3; TRBD2 matches 9 bases. Germline-derived CDR1 and CDR2 are MNHEY and SVGAGI. This CDR3 is 16 amino acids long. With 1 base clipped from V and 1 base from J, the junction kept 3 bases outside the gene matches. CDR3 loop: CASSYWRGGGTDTQYF. DNA for the CDR3: TGTGCCAGCAGTTACTGGCGGGGGGGCGGCACAGATACGCAGTATTTT.

The gene calls are TRBV30 and TRBJ2-1; TRBD2 aligns across 12 bases. Looked up from germline, CDR1 is GTSNPN and CDR2 is SVGIG (reference sequence). J gave up 7 bases and V 3 bases, and 16 bases lay outside the gene matches. The CDR3 is 18 amino acids. CDR3 protein: CAWSRTSGAPQPRNEQFF. CDR3 coding DNA: TGTGCCTGGAGCAGGACTAGCGGGGCACCACAACCTCGGAATGAGCAGTTCTTC.

The chain combines TRBV6-5 with TRBJ1-5; 8 bases agree with TRBD1. V shed 6 bases and J 7 bases; nucleotides not matched to a gene: 8. The CDR3 spans 14 residues. Germline V gene sequence: CDR1 MNHEY, CDR2 SVGAGI. CDR3 residues: CASRQGGGSQPQHF. For the CDR3, the DNA is TGTGCCAGCAGACAGGGGGGTGGGTCCCAGCCCCAGCATTTT.

The gene calls are TRBV30 and TRBJ1-2; D perhaps matches TRBD1 (5 bases). From germline, CDR1 is GTSNPN and CDR2 SVGIG (reference sequence). The CDR3 runs 12 residues. Here the CDR3 reads CAHQGGDYGYTF. The CDR3, as DNA: TGTGCGCACCAGGGCGGGGACTATGGCTACACCTTC.

Of note for this clone: A read error may account for a junction end that differs from germline. This chain uses TRBV9 with TRBJ2-7; 9 positions agree with TRBD2. The CDR3 is 15 amino acids. Per the germline V gene, CDR1 is SGDLS and CDR2 is YYNGEE. CDR3 DNA sequence: TGTGCCAGCAGCGTATCCGGGACTAGCTCCTACGAGCAGCACTTC. Translation gives CASSVSGTSSYEQHF.

The chain employs TRBV28 and TRBJ2-4; 13 positions match TRBD2. The germline V gene has CDR1 MDHEN and CDR2 SYDVKM. CDR3 length: 15 residues. V gave up 5 bases and J gave up 9 bases; unmatched junction bases: 7. The CDR3 reads CASSPWTSGGGIQYF. CDR3 nucleotides: TGTGCCAGCAGTCCCTGGACTAGCGGGGGTGGCATTCAGTACTTC.

The chain links TRBV14 to TRBJ2-3; D gene unclear. The CDR3 is 13 amino acids. From germline, CDR1 is SGHDN and CDR2 FVKESK. V was cut by 3 bases and J by 5 bases, with 9 bases left in between. This chain's CDR3 is CASSHYTGDTQYF. In nucleotides, the CDR3 is TGTGCCAGCAGCCACTACACGGGAGATACGCAGTATTTT.